This TCR beta chain was recorded in a study of CD8 T cells in Susac syndrome. A remark on this clonotype: As yet, its antigen is unknown.

In germline, CDR1 is SGHVS, CDR2 FQNEAQ. The CDR3 length is 15 residues. Trimming cost V 5 bases and J 1 base; bases outside gene matches: 6. Study-level points and caveats: The peak of CD8+ clonal expansion in Susac was seen in TEMRA cells and active patients.

When the RNA was reverse transcribed, random hexamers were used with an input of about 0.45 to 1 ug. Amplification of TCR beta CDR3 by immunoSEQ multiplex PCR spanned 54 Vbeta and 13 Jbeta. Using its own MiXCR run on the immunoSEQ multiplex PCR reads, TCRdb lists one record per CDR3 protein. The sample holds 65,000 to 100,000 distinct CDR3 sequences, about 95% seen once. Sequencing of TCR beta covered CD8+ and CD4+ T cells obtained from blood. The chain uses TRBV7-8 and TRBJ1-1; the match to TRBD1 covers 8 bases. The sequence was collected from a human donor with Susac syndrome. The specimen sequenced was CD8+ T cells from PBMCs. The CDR3 DNA reads TGTGCCAGCAGCCCGAGGACAGGGCCGAACACTGAAGCTTTCTTT. It is translated as CASSPRTGPNTEAFF.